The 23 T cell receptor beta chains below were found in one sample sequenced in a study of cytomegalovirus exposure and HLA in healthy donors. Primers included in the PCR were 60 Vbeta and 13 Jbeta primers. Profiled with immunoSEQ multiplex PCR; TCRdb holds only in-frame clones, not every one. In the table there are about 180,000 clones, 65% to 80% of which are singletons. Specimen: PBMCs. Receptors originate from a woman between 35 and 50 years old in good health and CMV-seronegative.

This rearrangement joins TRBV5-6 to TRBJ2-5; D is unresolved. Germline V lookup: CDR1 SGHDT, CDR2 YYEEEE. Trimming cost V 3 bases and J 4 bases, with 10 bases left between them. The CDR3 runs to 13 residues. The CDR3 coding sequence is TGTGCCAGCAGCTCAGATCGCCGAGAGACCCAGTACTTC. As protein: CASSSDRRETQYF.

The chain has TRBV28 and TRBJ1-2; D is possibly TRBD1 (6 bases). Per the germline V gene, CDR1 is MDHEN and CDR2 is SYDVKM. The CDR3 extends over 13 amino acids. The V and J ends lost 5 bases and 5 bases respectively, with 12 bases between them. CDR3 in DNA: TGTGCCAGCAGTCCCTCGGACAGTTATGGCTACACCTTC. This codes for CASSPSDSYGYTF.

This clone was seen more than once but under ten times. The chain carries TRBV25-1 and TRBJ1-1; D gene uncertain. The CDR3 length is 17 residues. V was shortened by 5 bases and J by 4 bases, with 23 bases between the two germline ends. The germline gives CDR1 MGHDK, CDR2 SYGVNS. The CDR3 DNA reads as TGTGCCAGCAGTCCCCGGGAGGATCTTAATCGGGGCACTGAAGCTTTCTTT. It translates to CASSPREDLNRGTEAFF.

This chain connects TRBV5-1 to TRBJ2-7; 9 bases are shared with TRBD1. Losses at the gene ends were 0 bases for V and 4 bases for J; bases not matched to a gene: 5. There are 15 residues in the CDR3. CDR1 is SGHRS, CDR2 YFSETQ, per germline. CDR3 sequence: CASSLEGQGRYEQYF. CDR3 sequence (DNA): TGCGCCAGCAGCTTGGAGGGACAGGGACGTTACGAGCAGTACTTC.

This clone was counted a few times. This sequence joins TRBV10-3 and TRBJ2-3; TRBD2 is a possible D gene (5 bases). This CDR3 region has 14 residues. Germline V gene lookup returns CDR1 ENHRY and CDR2 SYGVKD. V lost 1 base, J lost 2 bases, and 7 bases lay in between. The CDR3 coding sequence is TGTGCCATCAGTGAGTTCCGGGACACAGATACGCAGTATTTT. Translation: CAISEFRDTDTQYF.

The chain couples TRBV7-9 to TRBJ1-4; 11 nucleotides agree with TRBD1. The length of the CDR3 is 19 residues. V shed 4 bases and J 0 bases; nucleotides not matched to a gene: 10. Germline V CDR1 and CDR2: SEHNR, FQNEAQ (reference sequence). This CDR3 is CASSSGQGARVSTNEKLFF. The CDR3 coding sequence is TGTGCCAGCAGCTCCGGACAGGGGGCGCGGGTATCAACTAATGAAAAACTGTTTTTT.

This clone was recorded a few times. CDR3 coding DNA: TGCGCCAGCAGAAAACCGGGACAGGGGAACACTGAAGCTTTCTTT. This encodes CASRKPGQGNTEAFF. The chain recombines TRBV10-2 with TRBJ1-1; 9 bases line up with TRBD1. The germline V gene has CDR1 WSHSY and CDR2 SAAADI. This CDR3 region has 15 residues. The junction had 6 bases not matched to a gene; V was cut back by 6 bases and J by 1 base.

The chain combines TRBV7-9 with TRBJ1-1; no definite D call. CDR1 is SEHNR, CDR2 FQNEAQ, per germline (reference sequence). V was shortened by 3 bases and J by 2 bases, with 7 bases between the two germline ends. The CDR3 is 13 amino acids. The CDR3 nucleotides are TGTGCCAGCAGCTTTACAGTTAACACTGAAGCTTTCTTT. Amino acid sequence: CASSFTVNTEAFF.

This clone came up a few times. The rearrangement joins TRBV5-6 to TRBJ1-5, with D hard to call. This CDR3 contains 15 residues. CDR1 is SGHDT and CDR2 is YYEEEE in the germline V gene. Deletions cut 3 bases from V and 0 bases from J, with 10 bases between. This chain's CDR3 is CASSWYGDSNQPQHF. Here the CDR3 DNA reads TGTGCCAGCAGCTGGTACGGGGATAGCAATCAGCCCCAGCATTTT. The variable domain in full, completed from reference TRBV5-6 and TRBJ1-5, reads DAGVTQSPTHLIKTRGQQVTLRCSPKSGHDTVSWYQQALGQGPQFIFQYYEEEERQRGNFPDRFSGHQFPNYSSELNVNALLLGDSALYLCASSWYGDSNQPQHFGDGTRLSIL.

The rearrangement joins TRBV18 to TRBJ2-3, with D maybe TRBD1 (6 bases). This CDR3 comprises 15 residues. CDR1 and CDR2 (germline): KGHSH, LQKENI. The V end lost 3 bases, the J end lost 2 bases, and 12 bases lay between the germline ends. CDR3: CASSPRQGSTDTQYF. As DNA, the CDR3 is TGTGCCAGCTCACCCAGGCAGGGGTCCACAGATACGCAGTATTTT.

Written as DNA, the CDR3 is TGCGCCAGCAGCCAAGATCTTGCCAGTACCTATGGCTACACCTTC. This sequence encodes CASSQDLASTYGYTF. The chain joins TRBV4-3 to TRBJ1-2, with unresolved D. Trimming took off 0 bases at V and 4 bases at J, with 12 bases between the two ends. The length of the CDR3 is 15 residues. Germline CDR1 LGHNA, CDR2 YSLEER.

This clone was recorded a few times. The CDR3, as DNA: TGCGCCAGCAGTGCTTTGCAGGGTTTGGGTGAAGCTTTCTTT. Translating it yields CASSALQGLGEAFF. The chain is built from TRBV10-1 and TRBJ1-1, with D perhaps matching TRBD1 (5 bases). V was cut by 4 bases and J by 7 bases, with 16 bases left in between. Germline assignment: CDR1 WNHNN and CDR2 SYGVQD (reference sequence). This CDR3 spans 14 amino acids.

The chain carries TRBV5-8 and TRBJ1-1; 12 nucleotides match TRBD1. V trimming: 3 bases; J trimming: 5 bases; junction bases outside the gene matches: 5. This CDR3 is built from 15 residues. Per the germline V gene, CDR1 is SGHTS and CDR2 is YDEGEE. The CDR3 DNA reads as TGTGCCAGCAGCTCCGGGACAGGGGGCTTAACTGAAGCTTTCTTT. Protein: CASSSGTGGLTEAFF.

The chain has TRBV29-1 and TRBJ1-2; tentatively, D is TRBD1 (6 bases). The germline gives CDR1 SQVTM, CDR2 ANQGSEA. CDR3 length: 13 amino acids. The V gene lost 6 bases and the J gene lost 3 bases, with 14 bases spanning the gap. CDR3 sequence (DNA): TGCAGCGTCGGTACAGGGCGTGACTATGGCTACACCTTC. Amino acid sequence: CSVGTGRDYGYTF.

The rearrangement uses TRBV2 and TRBJ1-2; TRBD1 aligns across 7 bases. CDR3 size: 12 residues. Germline CDR1 SNHLY, CDR2 FYNNEI. V dropped 7 bases and J dropped 4; count of bases not matched to a gene: 3. CDR3 in DNA: TGTGCCAGCAAGGGACAGCTCTATGGCTACACCTTC. Translating it yields CASKGQLYGYTF.

V usage is TRBV5-6 and J usage is TRBJ2-3, with TRBD2 identical over 11 bases. Germline values: CDR1 SGHDT, CDR2 YYEEEE. Trimming at V came to 4 bases and at J to 2 bases, leaving 6 bases not matched to a gene. This CDR3 has 16 amino acids. CDR3 in DNA: TGTGCCAGCAGCCTGATAGCGGGAGGGATCACAGATACGCAGTATTTT. It codes for CASSLIAGGITDTQYF.

There are a few counts of this clone. The chain uses TRBV19 and TRBJ1-5; TRBD1 is a possible D gene (5 bases). CDR1 is LNHDA and CDR2 is SQIVND in the germline V gene (reference sequence). Trimming took 7 bases from V and 1 from J, leaving 17 bases between them. The CDR3 consists of 16 residues. In DNA, the CDR3 is TGTGCCAGTACCCTTCTGGCAGGGCAGAGCAATCAGCCCCAGCATTTT. Amino acids: CASTLLAGQSNQPQHF.

This clone turned up a few times. The chain joins TRBV5-6 to TRBJ2-5; tentative D call: TRBD2 (5 bases). Germline loops: CDR1 SGHDT, CDR2 YYEEEE. This CDR3 is 13 amino acids long. Trimming pared 4 bases from V and 7 bases from J, leaving 14 bases between. The CDR3 loop is CASSQLPEGTQYF. In nucleotides, the CDR3 is TGTGCCAGCAGCCAACTCCCCGAGGGGACCCAGTACTTC.

The gene calls are TRBV7-3 and TRBJ1-2, with D possibly matching TRBD1 (5 bases). Between the trimmed V and J ends, which lost 0 bases and 4 bases, there was a span of 12 bases. Germline CDR1 is SGHTA and CDR2 is FQGTGA. This CDR3 comprises 15 residues. The CDR3 spells CASSLTGGERYGYTF. The CDR3 region has the DNA TGTGCCAGCAGCTTAACAGGAGGGGAGCGCTATGGCTACACCTTC.

The chain links TRBV4-3 to TRBJ2-5; TRBD2 might be the D (6 bases). The CDR3 has 15 residues. CDR1 and CDR2 (germline): LGHNA, YSLEER. V was pared by 0 bases and J by 2 bases, with 10 bases between. CDR3: CASSQDLGGQETQYF. In nucleotides, the CDR3 is TGCGCCAGCAGCCAAGACCTGGGGGGTCAAGAGACCCAGTACTTC.

This chain links TRBV6-1 with TRBJ2-3, with D tentatively TRBD1 (6 bases). The CDR3 sequence is 15 residues long. Germline V lookup: CDR1 MNHNS, CDR2 SASEGT. V was pared by 2 bases and J by 2 bases, with 11 bases between. CDR3 nucleotides: TGTGCCAGCAGTGAACAGGGGACCATCACAGATACGCAGTATTTT. Protein sequence: CASSEQGTITDTQYF.

The V call is TRBV18, the J call TRBJ1-5; 7 nucleotides align to TRBD1. Trimming cost V 8 bases and J 2 bases; bases outside gene matches: 12. Germline V gene lookup returns CDR1 KGHSH and CDR2 LQKENI. CDR3 length equals 16 residues. The CDR3 DNA reads as TGTGCCAGCCGGGGACAGCTATCAAAGGGCAATCAGCCCCAGCATTTT. Translating it yields CASRGQLSKGNQPQHF. Filled out from reference TRBV18 and TRBJ1-5, the complete variable domain reads NAGVMQNPRHLVRRRGQEARLRCSPMKGHSHVYWYRQLPEEGLKFMVYLQKENIIDESGMPKERFSAEFPKEGPSILRIQQVVRGDSAAYFCASRGQLSKGNQPQHFGDGTRLSIL.

The chain couples TRBV5-6 to TRBJ2-7, with TRBD2 matching over 7 bases. V lost 4 bases and J lost 6; bases outside the gene matches: 13. The V gene's germline CDR1 is SGHDT and CDR2 YYEEEE. The CDR3 spans 15 residues. In DNA, the CDR3 is TGTGCCAGCAGCCCTCGCCCTCTAGCGGAGGTCGAGCAGTACTTC. Translated, it gives CASSPRPLAEVEQYF.